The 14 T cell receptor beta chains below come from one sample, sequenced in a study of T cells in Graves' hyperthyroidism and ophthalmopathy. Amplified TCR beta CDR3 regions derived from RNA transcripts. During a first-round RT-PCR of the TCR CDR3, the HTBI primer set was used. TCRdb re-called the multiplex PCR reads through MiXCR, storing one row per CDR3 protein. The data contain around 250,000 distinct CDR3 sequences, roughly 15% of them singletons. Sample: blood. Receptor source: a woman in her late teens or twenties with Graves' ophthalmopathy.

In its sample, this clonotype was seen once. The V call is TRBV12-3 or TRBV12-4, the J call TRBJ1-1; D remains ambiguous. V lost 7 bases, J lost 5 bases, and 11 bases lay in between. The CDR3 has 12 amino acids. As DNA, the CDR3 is TGTGCCAGCACTCTCGCCGGGACTGAAGCTTTCTTT. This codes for CASTLAGTEAFF.

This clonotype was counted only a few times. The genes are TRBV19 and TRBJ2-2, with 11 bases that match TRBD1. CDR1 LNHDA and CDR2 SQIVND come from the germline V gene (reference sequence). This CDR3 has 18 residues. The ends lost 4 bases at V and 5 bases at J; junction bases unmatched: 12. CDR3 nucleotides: TGTGCCAGTAGTACCCGGGACAGGGGGGAGATGAGGACCGGGGAGCTGTTTTTT. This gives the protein CASSTRDRGEMRTGELFF.

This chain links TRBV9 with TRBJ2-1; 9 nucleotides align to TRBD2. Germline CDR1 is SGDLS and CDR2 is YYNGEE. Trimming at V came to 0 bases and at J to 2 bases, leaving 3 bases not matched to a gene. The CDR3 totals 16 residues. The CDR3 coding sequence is TGTGCCAGCAGCGTAGTTAGCGGGGGACCCTACAATGAGCAGTTCTTC. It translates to CASSVVSGGPYNEQFF.

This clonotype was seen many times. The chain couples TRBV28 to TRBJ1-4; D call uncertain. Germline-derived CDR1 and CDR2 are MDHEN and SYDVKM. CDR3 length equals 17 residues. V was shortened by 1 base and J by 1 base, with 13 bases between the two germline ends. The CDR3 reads CASSLSTSGITNEKLFF. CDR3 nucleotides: TGTGCCAGCAGTTTATCCACCTCGGGCATAACTAATGAAAAACTGTTTTTT.

The CDR3 DNA reads as TGTGCCAGTAGACTAGCGGGAGTTGGACATGAGCAGTTCTTC. It translates to CASRLAGVGHEQFF. The chain links TRBV11-2 to TRBJ2-1; 12 bases agree with TRBD2. After removal of 9 bases from V and 8 bases from J, the junction contained 8 bases not matched to a gene. Per the germline V gene, CDR1 is SGHAT and CDR2 is FQNNGV. The CDR3 sequence is 14 residues long. The full variable domain, completed using reference TRBV11-2 and TRBJ2-1, is EAGVAQSPRYKIIEKRQSVAFWCNPISGHATLYWYQQILGQGPKLLIQFQNNGVVDDSQLPKDRFSAERLKGVDSTLKIQPAKLEDSAVYLCASRLAGVGHEQFFGPGTRLTVL.

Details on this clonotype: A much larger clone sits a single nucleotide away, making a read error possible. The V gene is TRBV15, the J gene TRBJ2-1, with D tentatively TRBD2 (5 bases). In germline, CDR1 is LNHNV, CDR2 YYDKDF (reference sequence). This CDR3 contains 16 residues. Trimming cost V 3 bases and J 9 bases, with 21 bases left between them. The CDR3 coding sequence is TGTGCCACCAGCAGCCCGTGGGGTAATGGTGAGGGTGAGCAGTTCTTC. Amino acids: CATSSPWGNGEGEQFF.

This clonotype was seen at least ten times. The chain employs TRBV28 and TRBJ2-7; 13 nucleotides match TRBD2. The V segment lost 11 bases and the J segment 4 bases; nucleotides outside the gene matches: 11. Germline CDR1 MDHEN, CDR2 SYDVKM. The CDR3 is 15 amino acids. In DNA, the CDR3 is TGTGCCTCCCAGGGGACTAGCGGGGTTTGGTACGAGCAGTACTTC. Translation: CASQGTSGVWYEQYF.

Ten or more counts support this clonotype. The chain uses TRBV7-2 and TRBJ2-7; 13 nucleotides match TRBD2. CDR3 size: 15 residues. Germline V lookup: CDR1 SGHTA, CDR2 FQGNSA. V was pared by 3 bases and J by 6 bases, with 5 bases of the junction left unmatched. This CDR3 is CASSFGLAGAGEQYF. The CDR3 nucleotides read TGTGCCAGCAGCTTCGGACTAGCGGGGGCCGGCGAGCAGTACTTC.

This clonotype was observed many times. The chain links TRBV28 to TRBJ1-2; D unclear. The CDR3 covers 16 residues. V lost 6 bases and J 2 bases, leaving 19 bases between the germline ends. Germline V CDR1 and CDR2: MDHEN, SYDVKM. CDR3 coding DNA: TGTGCCAGCAGAGTCCCTGATGGCAATTCCAACTATGGCTACACCTTC. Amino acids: CASRVPDGNSNYGYTF.

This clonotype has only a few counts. The CDR3 bases are TGTGCCAGCACCCAGAAGGACAGAGAGAACACCGGGGAGCTGTTTTTT. Translating it yields CASTQKDRENTGELFF. The chain links TRBV9 to TRBJ2-2, with D possibly TRBD1 on 6 matching bases. Germline CDR1 reads SGDLS; CDR2 reads YYNGEE. This CDR3 comprises 16 residues. The germline V and J ends were trimmed by 6 bases and 1 base, with 16 bases remaining between them. Supplemented by reference TRBV9 and TRBJ2-2, the full variable domain reads DSGVTQTPKHLITATGQRVTLRCSPRSGDLSVYWYQQSLDQGLQFLIQYYNGEERAKGNILERFSAQQFPDLHSELNLSSLELGDSALYFCASTQKDRENTGELFFGEGSRLTVL.

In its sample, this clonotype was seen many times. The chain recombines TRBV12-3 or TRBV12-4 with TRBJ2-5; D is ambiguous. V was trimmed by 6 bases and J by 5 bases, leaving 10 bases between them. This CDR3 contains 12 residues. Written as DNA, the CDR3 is TGTGCCAGCAGGTCTGTGGTGGAGACCCAGTACTTC. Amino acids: CASRSVVETQYF.

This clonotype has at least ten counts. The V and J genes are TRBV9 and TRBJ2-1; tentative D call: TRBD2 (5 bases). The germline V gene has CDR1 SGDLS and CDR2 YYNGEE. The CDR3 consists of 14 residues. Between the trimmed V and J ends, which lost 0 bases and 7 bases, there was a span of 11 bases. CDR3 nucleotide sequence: TGTGCCAGCAGCGTAGCGGGAAGGCTAAATGAGCAGTTCTTC. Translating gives CASSVAGRLNEQFF. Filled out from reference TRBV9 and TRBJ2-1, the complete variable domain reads DSGVTQTPKHLITATGQRVTLRCSPRSGDLSVYWYQQSLDQGLQFLIQYYNGEERAKGNILERFSAQQFPDLHSELNLSSLELGDSALYFCASSVAGRLNEQFFGPGTRLTVL.

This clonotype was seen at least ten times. The CDR3 reads CASNVRQGMNTEAFF. The CDR3 coding sequence is TGCGCCAGCAACGTCCGACAGGGAATGAACACTGAAGCTTTCTTT. The chain couples TRBV5-1 to TRBJ1-1; TRBD1 matches 7 bases. CDR1 is SGHRS and CDR2 is YFSETQ in the germline V gene. The CDR3 runs 15 residues. The ends lost 6 bases at V and 0 bases at J; junction bases unmatched: 8.

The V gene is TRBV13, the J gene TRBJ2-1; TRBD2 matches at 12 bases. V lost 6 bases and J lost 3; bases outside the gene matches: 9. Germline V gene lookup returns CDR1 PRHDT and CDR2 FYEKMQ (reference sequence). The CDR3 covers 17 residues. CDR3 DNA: TGTGCCAGCAGGATCCTAGCGGGGGGGGGTCACTACAATGAGCAGTTCTTC. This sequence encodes CASRILAGGGHYNEQFF.